This TCR beta chain was identified during a study of OX40 agonist ivuxolimab in advanced cancers. On this clone: No antigen is known for it.

General study points: Antigen specificity was not determined for the expanded peripheral T cells. On average, CD8+ T cells showed a greater number of expanded clones than CD4+.

The data were produced by immunoSEQ multiplex PCR, yet TCRdb's version contains in-frame clones alone and is incomplete. The table lists about 64,000 clones, roughly 90% of them singletons, with 0.67% in the top ten. With 1 base removed from V and 4 bases from J, the gap between germline ends came to 13 bases. The CDR3 length is 16 residues. CDR1 is MGHRA and CDR2 is YSYEKL in the germline V gene. The sample here was CD4+ or CD8+ T cells sorted from blood, taken in a trial of the OX40 agonist ivuxolimab. V and J are TRBV4-1 and TRBJ2-2; D is unclear. The sequence came from an adult with an advanced solid tumor such as melanoma, head and neck, liver or kidney cancer. In nucleotides, the CDR3 is TGCGCCAGCAGCCAAGTTCTAGGTACGAGCACCGGGGAGCTGTTTTTT. Encoded protein: CASSQVLGTSTGELFF.